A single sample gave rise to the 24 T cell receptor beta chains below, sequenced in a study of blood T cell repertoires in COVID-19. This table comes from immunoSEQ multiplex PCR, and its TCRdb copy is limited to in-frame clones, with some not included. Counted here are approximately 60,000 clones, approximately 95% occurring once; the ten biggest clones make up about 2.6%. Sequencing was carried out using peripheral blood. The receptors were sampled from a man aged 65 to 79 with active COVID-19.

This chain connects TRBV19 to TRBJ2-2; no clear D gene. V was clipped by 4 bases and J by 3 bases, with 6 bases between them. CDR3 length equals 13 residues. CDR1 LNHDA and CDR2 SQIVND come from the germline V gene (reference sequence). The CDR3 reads CASSRQYTGELFF. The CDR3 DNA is TGTGCCAGTAGTAGGCAGTACACCGGGGAGCTGTTTTTT.

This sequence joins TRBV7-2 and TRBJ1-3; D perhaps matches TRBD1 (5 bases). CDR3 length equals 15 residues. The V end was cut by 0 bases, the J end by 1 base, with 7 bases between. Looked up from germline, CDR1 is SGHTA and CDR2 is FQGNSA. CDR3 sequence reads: CASSLATGSGNTIYF. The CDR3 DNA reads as TGTGCCAGCAGCTTAGCCACAGGTTCTGGAAACACCATATATTTT.

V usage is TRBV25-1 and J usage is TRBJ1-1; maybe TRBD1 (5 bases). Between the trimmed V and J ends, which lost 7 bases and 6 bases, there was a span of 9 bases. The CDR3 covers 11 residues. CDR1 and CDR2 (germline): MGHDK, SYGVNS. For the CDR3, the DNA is TGTGCCAGCATCTCAGGGTCTGAAGCTTTCTTT. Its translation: CASISGSEAFF.

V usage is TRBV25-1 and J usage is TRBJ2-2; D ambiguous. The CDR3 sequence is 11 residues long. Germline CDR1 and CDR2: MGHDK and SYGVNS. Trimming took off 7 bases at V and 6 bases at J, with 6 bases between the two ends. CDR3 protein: CASISAGELFF. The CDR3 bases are TGTGCCAGCATTTCGGCCGGGGAGCTGTTTTTT.

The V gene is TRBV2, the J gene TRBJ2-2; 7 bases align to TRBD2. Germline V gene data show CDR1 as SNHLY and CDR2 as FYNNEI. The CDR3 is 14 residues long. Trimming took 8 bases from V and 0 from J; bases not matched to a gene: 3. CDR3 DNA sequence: TGTGCCAGCGGGGGACTACCGAACACCGGGGAGCTGTTTTTT. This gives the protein CASGGLPNTGELFF. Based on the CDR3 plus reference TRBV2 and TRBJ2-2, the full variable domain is EPEVTQTPSHQVTQMGQEVILRCVPISNHLYFYWYRQILGQKVEFLVSFYNNEISEKSEIFDDQFSVERPDGSNFTLKIRSTKLEDSAMYFCASGGLPNTGELFFGEGSRLTVL.

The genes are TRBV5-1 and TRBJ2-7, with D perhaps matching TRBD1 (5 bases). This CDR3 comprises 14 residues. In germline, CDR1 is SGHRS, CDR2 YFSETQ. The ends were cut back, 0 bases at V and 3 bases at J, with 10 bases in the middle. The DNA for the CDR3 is TGCGCCAGCAGCTTGGTGGACACGGGCTACGAGCAGTACTTC. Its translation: CASSLVDTGYEQYF.

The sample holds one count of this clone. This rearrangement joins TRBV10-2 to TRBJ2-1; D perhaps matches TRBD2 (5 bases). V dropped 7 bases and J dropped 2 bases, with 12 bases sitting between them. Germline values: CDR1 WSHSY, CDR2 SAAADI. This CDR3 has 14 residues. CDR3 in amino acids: CASKRGLTYNEQFF. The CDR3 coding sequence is TGCGCCAGCAAGCGAGGGTTGACCTACAATGAGCAGTTCTTC.

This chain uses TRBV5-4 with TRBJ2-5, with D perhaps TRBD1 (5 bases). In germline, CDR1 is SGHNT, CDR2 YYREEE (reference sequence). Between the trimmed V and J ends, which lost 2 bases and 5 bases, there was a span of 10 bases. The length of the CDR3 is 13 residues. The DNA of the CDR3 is TGTGCCAGCAGCTTAGTGGGGCCGGAGACCCAGTACTTC. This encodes CASSLVGPETQYF.

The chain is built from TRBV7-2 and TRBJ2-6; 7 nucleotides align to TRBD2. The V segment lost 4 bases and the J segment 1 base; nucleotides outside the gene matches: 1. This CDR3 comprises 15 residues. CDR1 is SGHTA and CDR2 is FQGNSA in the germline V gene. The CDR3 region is CASSSGGSGANVLTF. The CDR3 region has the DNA TGTGCCAGCAGCTCCGGGGGGTCTGGGGCCAACGTCCTGACTTTC. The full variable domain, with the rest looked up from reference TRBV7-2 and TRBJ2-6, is GAGVSQSPSNKVTEKGKDVELRCDPISGHTALYWYRQSLGQGLEFLIYFQGNSAPDKSGLPSDRFSAERTGGSVSTLTIQRTQQEDSAVYLCASSSGGSGANVLTFGAGSRLTVL.

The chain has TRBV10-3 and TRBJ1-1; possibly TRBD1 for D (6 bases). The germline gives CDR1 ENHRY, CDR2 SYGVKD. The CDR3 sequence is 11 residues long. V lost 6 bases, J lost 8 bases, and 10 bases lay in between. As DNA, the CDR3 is TGTGCCATCAGAGACAGGAGCGAAGCTTTCTTT. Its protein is CAIRDRSEAFF.

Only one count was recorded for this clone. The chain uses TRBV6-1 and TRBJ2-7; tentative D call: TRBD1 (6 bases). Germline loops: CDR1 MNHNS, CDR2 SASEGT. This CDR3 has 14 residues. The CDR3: CASSDVGQTTVPHV. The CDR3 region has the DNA TGTGCCAGCAGTGACGTCGGACAGACGACCGTTCCGCACGTC.

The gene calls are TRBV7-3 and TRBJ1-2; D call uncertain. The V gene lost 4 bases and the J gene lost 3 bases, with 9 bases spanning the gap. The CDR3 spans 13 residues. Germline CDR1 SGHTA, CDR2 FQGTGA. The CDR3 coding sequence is TGTGCCAGCAGCTCACAACCTGACTATGGCTACACCTTC. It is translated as CASSSQPDYGYTF. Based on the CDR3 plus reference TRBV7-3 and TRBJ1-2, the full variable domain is GAGVSQTPSNKVTEKGKYVELRCDPISGHTALYWYRQSLGQGPEFLIYFQGTGAADDSGLPNDRFFAVRPEGSVSTLKIQRTERGDSAVYLCASSSQPDYGYTFGSGTRLTVV.

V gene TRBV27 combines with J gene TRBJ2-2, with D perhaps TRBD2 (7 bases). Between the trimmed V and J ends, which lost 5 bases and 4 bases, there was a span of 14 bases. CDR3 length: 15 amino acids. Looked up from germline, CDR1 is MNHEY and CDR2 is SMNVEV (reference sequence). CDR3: CASSPGGAGTGELFF. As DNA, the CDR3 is TGTGCCAGCAGTCCGGGGGGCGCGGGCACCGGGGAGCTGTTTTTT.

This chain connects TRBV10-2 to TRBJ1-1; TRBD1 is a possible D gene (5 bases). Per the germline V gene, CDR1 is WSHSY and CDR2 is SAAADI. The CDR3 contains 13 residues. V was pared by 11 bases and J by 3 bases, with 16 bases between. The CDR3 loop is CAGAAGRYTEAFF. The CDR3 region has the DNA TGCGCCGGCGCCGCGGGGCGGTACACTGAAGCTTTCTTT.

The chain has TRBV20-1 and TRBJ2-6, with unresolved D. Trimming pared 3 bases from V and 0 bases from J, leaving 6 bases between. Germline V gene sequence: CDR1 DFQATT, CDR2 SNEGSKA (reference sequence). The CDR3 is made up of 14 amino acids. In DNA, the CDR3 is TGCAGTGCTAGTGGAGTCTCTGGGGCCAACGTCCTGACTTTC. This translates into CSASGVSGANVLTF.

In DNA, the CDR3 is TGTGCCAGCACAACGCTCCGGACAGGGAGTTCCACTGAAGCTTTCTTT. As protein: CASTTLRTGSSTEAFF. The V gene is TRBV6-6, the J gene TRBJ1-1; 8 bases fit TRBD1. This CDR3 contains 16 residues. The germline CDR1 and CDR2 sequences are MNHNY and SVGAGI (reference sequence). V gave up 7 bases and J gave up 4 bases; unmatched junction bases: 14.

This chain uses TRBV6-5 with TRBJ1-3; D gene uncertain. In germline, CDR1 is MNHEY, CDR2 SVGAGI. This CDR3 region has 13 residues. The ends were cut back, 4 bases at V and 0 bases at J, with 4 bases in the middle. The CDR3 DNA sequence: TGTGCCAGCAGTTTAAACTCTGGAAACACCATATATTTT. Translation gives CASSLNSGNTIYF.

The CDR3 region is CATSPRQGGQPQHF. The CDR3 DNA follows: TGTGCCACCAGCCCGAGACAGGGTGGTCAGCCCCAGCATTTT. The chain links TRBV15 to TRBJ1-5; TRBD1 matches 7 bases. The V and J ends lost 5 bases and 6 bases, in that order; junction bases with no gene match: 7. CDR3 length: 14 residues. CDR1 and CDR2 from the germline V gene are LNHNV and YYDKDF (reference sequence).

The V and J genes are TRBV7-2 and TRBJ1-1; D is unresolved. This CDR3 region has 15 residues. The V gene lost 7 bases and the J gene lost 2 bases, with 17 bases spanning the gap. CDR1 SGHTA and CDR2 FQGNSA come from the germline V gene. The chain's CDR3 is CASTPGEGVNTEAFF. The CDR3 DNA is TGTGCCAGCACCCCAGGTGAGGGCGTAAACACTGAAGCTTTCTTT.

This CDR3 is CASSVRGTDTQYF. CDR3 bases: TGTGCCAGCAGCGTCCGAGGGACAGATACGCAGTATTTT. The genes are TRBV7-8 and TRBJ2-3; D is possibly TRBD2 (5 bases). The CDR3 is 13 amino acids. V was clipped by 5 bases and J by 3 bases, with 9 bases between them. Germline values: CDR1 SGHVS, CDR2 FQNEAQ. The entire variable domain, with the rest obtained from reference TRBV7-8 and TRBJ2-3, is as follows: GAGVSQSPRYKVAKRGQDVALRCDPISGHVSLFWYQQALGQGPEFLTYFQNEAQLDKSGLPSDRFFAERPEGSVSTLKIQRTQQEDSAVYLCASSVRGTDTQYFGPGTRLTVL.

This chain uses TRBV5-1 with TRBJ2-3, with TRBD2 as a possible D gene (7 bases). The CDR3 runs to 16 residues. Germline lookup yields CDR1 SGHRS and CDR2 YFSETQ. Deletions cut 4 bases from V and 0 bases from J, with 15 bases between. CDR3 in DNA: TGCGCCAGCAGCCCGGCGGGGGCGCCTAGCACAGATACGCAGTATTTT. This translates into CASSPAGAPSTDTQYF.

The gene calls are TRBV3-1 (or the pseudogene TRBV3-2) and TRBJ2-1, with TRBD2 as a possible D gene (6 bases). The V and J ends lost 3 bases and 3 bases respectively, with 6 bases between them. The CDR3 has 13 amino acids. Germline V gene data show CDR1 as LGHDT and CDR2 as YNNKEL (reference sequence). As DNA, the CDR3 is TGTGCCAGCAGCCAGGGAGGCTACAATGAGCAGTTCTTC. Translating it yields CASSQGGYNEQFF.

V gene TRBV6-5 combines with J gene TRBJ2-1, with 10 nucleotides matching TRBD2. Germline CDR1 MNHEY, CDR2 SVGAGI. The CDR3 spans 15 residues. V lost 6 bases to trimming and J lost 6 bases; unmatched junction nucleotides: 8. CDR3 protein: CASRFLAGVSNEQFF. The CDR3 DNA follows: TGTGCCAGCAGATTTCTAGCGGGGGTCAGCAATGAGCAGTTCTTC.

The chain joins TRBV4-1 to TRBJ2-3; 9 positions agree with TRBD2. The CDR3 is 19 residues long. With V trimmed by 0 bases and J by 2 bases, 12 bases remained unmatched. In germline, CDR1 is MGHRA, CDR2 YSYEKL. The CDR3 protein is CASSQDGGRASGTTDTQYF. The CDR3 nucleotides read TGCGCCAGCAGCCAAGACGGGGGCAGGGCTAGCGGGACCACAGATACGCAGTATTTT.